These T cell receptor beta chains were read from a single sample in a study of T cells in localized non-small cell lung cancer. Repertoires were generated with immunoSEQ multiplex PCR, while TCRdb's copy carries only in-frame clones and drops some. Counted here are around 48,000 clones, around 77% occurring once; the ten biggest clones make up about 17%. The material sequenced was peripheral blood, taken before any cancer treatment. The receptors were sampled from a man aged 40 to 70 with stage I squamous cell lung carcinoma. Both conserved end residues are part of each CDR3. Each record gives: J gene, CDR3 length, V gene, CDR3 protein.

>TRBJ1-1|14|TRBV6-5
CASSWGVGNTEAFF
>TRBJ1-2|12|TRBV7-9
CASSPDVYGYTF
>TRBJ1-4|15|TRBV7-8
CASSLSPQWDEKLFF
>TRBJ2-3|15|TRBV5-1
CASSLTGDYTDTQYF
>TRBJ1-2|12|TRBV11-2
CASSWSGDGYTF
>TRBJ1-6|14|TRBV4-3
CASSQPGRNSPLHF
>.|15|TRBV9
CASSVATGETYEQYF
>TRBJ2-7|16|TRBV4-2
CASSANPGVGYYEQYF
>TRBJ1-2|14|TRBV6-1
CASSEQGGWNGYTF
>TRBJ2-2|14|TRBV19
CASTSGTYTGELFF